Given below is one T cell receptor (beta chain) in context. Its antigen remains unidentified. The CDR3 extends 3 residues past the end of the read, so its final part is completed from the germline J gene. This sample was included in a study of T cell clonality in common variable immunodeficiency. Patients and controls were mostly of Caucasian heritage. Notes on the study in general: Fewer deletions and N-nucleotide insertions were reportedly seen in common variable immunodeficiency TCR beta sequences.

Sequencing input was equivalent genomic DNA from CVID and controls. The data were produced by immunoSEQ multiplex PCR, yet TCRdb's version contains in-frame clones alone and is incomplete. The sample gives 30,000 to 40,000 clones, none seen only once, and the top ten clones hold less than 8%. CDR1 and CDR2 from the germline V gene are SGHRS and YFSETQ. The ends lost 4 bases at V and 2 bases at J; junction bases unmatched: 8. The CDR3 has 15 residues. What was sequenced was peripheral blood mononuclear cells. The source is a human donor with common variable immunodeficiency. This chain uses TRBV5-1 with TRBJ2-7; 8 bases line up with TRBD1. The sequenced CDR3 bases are TGCGCCAGCAGCCTATCAGGGGGCCGAGCCTACGAG. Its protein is CASSLSGGRAYE. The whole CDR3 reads CASSLSGGRAYEQYF. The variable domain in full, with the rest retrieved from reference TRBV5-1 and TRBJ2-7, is KAGVTQTPRYLIKTRGQQVTLSCSPISGHRSVSWYQQTPGQGLQFLFEYFSETQRNKGNFPGRFSGRQFSNSRSEMNVSTLELGDSALYLCASSLSGGRAYEQYFGPGTRLTVT.